The clone carrying this T cell receptor beta chain is judged medium-sized. The antigen remains undetermined. Because the library targeted alpha chains, this beta chain is an off-target read whose size means little. The data were obtained in a study of spatial heterogeneity in lung cancer. Study outcomes and limitations: Within tumors, counts of expanded alpha and beta TCRs tracked tumor mutation counts.

Every TCR cDNA molecule bore its own unique molecular identifier. TCRdb re-analysed the 5' RACE reads in MiXCR, keeping a single row per CDR3 protein. The top ten clones hold about 12% of a sample with 2,500 to 3,500 distinct CDR3 sequences, approximately 11% of them seen once. Time point defined: sample taken at primary tumor resection. This sequence originates from a male donor with early-stage non-small cell lung cancer. This specimen consisted of lung tumor tissue, obtained at surgery.

This CDR3 reads CASSLGLAGLEDTQYF. DNA for the CDR3: TGTGCCAGCAGCCTGGGACTAGCGGGATTAGAAGATACGCAGTATTTT. The chain carries TRBV7-6 and TRBJ2-3, with 13 bases identical to TRBD2. The CDR3 length is 16 residues. Losses at the gene ends were 5 bases for V and 5 bases for J; bases not matched to a gene: 7. Germline V gene lookup returns CDR1 SGHVS and CDR2 FNYEAQ.